This TCR beta chain was recorded in a study of neoadjuvant nivolumab and ipilimumab in lung cancer. CDR3 length equals 13 residues. V dropped 0 bases and J dropped 4 bases, with 7 bases sitting between them. The germline V gene has CDR1 SGHRS and CDR2 YFSETQ. A word on this clone: Its matching antigen is unknown.

Study findings and constraints: From pretherapy to surgery, tumor richness and clonality rose with dual therapy.

TCRdb's table, derived via immunoSEQ multiplex PCR, lists solely in-frame clones and lacks some. The sample yields about 33,000 clones, more than 85% seen once. The rearrangement uses TRBV5-1 and TRBJ2-5; the D gene is possibly TRBD1 (5 bases). The material sequenced was peripheral blood, taken after neoadjuvant nivolumab, alone or with ipilimumab, at or shortly before surgery. This clonotype originated in an adult with non-small cell lung cancer. CDR3 nucleotides: TGCGCCAGCAGCTTGGCAGGGATAGAGACCCAGTACTTC. As protein: CASSLAGIETQYF.